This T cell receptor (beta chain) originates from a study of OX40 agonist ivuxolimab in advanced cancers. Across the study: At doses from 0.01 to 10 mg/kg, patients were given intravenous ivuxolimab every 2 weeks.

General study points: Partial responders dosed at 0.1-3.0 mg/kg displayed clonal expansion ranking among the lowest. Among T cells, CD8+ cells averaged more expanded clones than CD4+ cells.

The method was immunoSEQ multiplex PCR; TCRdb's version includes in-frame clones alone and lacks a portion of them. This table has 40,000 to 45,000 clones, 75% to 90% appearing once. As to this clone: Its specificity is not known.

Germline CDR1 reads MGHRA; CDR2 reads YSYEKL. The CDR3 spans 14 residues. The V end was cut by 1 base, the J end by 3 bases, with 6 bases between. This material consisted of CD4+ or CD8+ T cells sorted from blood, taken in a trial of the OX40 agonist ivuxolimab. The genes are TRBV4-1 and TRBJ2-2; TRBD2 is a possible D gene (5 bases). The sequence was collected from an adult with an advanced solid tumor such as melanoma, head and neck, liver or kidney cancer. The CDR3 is CASSQGGYTGELFF. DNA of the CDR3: TGCGCCAGCAGCCAAGGAGGGTACACCGGGGAGCTGTTTTTT.